This T cell receptor (beta chain) was sequenced for a study of neoadjuvant anti-PD-1 for oral cavity cancer. Time point denoted: after neoadjuvant nivolumab, at surgical resection. Blood cells were analyzed directly, without culture or expansion. Between the trimmed V and J ends, which lost 1 base and 9 bases, there was a span of 10 bases. This CDR3 is built from 13 residues. CDR1 is LGHNT and CDR2 is FRNRAP in the germline V gene. The data were produced by immunoSEQ multiplex PCR, yet TCRdb's version contains in-frame clones alone and is incomplete. The table has 11,000 to 15,000 clones, roughly 79% seen once.

The chain has TRBV12-5 and TRBJ2-1; D may be TRBD1 (6 bases). The sample here was PBMCs, taken after nivolumab (anti-PD-1) treatment. This receptor was obtained from a person aged 35-79 years with oral cavity squamous cell carcinoma. This chain's CDR3 is CASGLDPGAEQFF. CDR3 bases: TGTGCTAGTGGTTTGGACCCAGGGGCTGAGCAGTTCTTC.